The T cell receptor (beta chain) described here comes from a study of cytomegalovirus exposure and HLA in healthy donors. A remark on this clone: The antigen is unknown.

Germline CDR1 is MNHEY and CDR2 is SMNVEV (reference sequence). There are 15 residues in the CDR3. Trimming took off 0 bases at V and 4 bases at J, with 10 bases between the two ends. Vbeta (60) and Jbeta (13) primers were used in the PCR. Method: immunoSEQ multiplex PCR; TCRdb's copy keeps in-frame clones and lacks some. The repertoire holds tens of thousands of clones, with 80% to 90% as singletons. Study outcomes and limitations: Some V segments, TRBV6-2 and TRBV6-3 among them, were indistinguishable and were therefore excluded. A link between a missense DCLRE1C variant and TCR beta V- and J-gene trimming emerged from a later analysis. Whilst most TCR sequences proved rare, a subset of public TCRs occurred across many donors. Presence/absence analyses assumed roughly uniform sequencing depth across donors, which may not hold.

Material: PBMCs. The origin of this receptor is a woman aged 25 to 45 in good health and CMV-seropositive. The chain couples TRBV27 to TRBJ1-5; no clear D gene. CDR3 residues: CASSLSGLLNQPQHF. The CDR3 nucleotides are TGTGCCAGCAGTTTATCCGGTTTACTTAATCAGCCCCAGCATTTT.